The source of this TCR beta chain is a study of T-cell reconstitution after alpha-beta-depleted transplantation in children. There are 12 residues in the CDR3. CDR1 MNHEY and CDR2 SVGAGI come from the germline V gene. V was cut by 6 bases and J by 6 bases, with 11 bases left in between. Preparation of the TCRbeta library used unique molecular identifiers. TCRdb called the PCR reads again in MiXCR, with one record for every CDR3 protein. The sample has approximately 250,000 distinct CDR3 sequences; around 8.9% are singletons. The chain employs TRBV6-5 and TRBJ1-2; D may be TRBD1 (5 bases). This clonotype was obtained from a human donor who donated a stem cell graft to a child with SCID. The sequencing used PBMCs from the stem cell graft donor, collected from the stem cell graft. CDR3 in DNA: TGTGCCAGCAGCACCGGGGGGGATGGCTACACCTTC. Translating it yields CASSTGGDGYTF.